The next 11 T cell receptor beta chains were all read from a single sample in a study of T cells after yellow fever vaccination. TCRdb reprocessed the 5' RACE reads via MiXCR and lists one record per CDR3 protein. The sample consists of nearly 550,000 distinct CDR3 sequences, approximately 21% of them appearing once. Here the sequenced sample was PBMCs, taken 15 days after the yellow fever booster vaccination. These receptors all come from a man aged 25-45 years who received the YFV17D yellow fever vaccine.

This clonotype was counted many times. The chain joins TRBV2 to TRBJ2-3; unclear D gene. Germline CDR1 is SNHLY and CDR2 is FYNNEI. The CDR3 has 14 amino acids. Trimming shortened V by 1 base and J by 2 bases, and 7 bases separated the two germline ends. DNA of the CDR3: TGTGCCAGCAGTGAAGGGGTCCTCACAGATACGCAGTATTTT. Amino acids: CASSEGVLTDTQYF.

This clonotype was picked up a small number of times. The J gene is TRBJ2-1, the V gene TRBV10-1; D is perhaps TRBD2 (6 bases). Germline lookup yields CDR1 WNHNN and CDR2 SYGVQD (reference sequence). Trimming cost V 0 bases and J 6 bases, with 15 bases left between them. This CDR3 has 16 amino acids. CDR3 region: CASSESGGLDFNEQFF. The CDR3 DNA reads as TGCGCCAGCAGTGAGTCGGGGGGTCTAGACTTCAATGAGCAGTTCTTC.

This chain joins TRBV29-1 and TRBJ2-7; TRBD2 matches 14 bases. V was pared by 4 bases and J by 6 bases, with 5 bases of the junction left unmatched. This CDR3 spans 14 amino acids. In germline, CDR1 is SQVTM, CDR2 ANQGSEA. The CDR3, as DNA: TGCAGCGTTGCCGGACTAGCGGGAGGAGGCGAGCAGTACTTC. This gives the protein CSVAGLAGGGEQYF.

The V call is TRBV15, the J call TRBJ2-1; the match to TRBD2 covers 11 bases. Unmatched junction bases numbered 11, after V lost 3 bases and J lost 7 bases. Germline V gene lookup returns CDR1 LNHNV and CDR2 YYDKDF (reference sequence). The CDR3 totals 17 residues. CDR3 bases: TGTGCCACCAGCAGGGCCTCGACTAGCGGGACCGTGAATGAGCAGTTCTTC. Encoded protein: CATSRASTSGTVNEQFF.

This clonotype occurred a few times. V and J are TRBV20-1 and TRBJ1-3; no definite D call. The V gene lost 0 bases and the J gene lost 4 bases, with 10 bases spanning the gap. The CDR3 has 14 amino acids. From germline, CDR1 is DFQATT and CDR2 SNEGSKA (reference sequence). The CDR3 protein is CSARDQGSGNTIYF. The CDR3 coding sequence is TGCAGTGCTAGAGATCAAGGGTCGGGAAACACCATATATTTT.

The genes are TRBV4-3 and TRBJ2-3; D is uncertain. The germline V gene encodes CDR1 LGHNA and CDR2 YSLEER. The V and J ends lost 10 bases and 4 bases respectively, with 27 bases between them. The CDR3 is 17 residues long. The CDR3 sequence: CATERFPQTRHADTQYF. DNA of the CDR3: TGCGCCACCGAGAGATTTCCCCAGACCCGTCACGCAGATACGCAGTATTTT.

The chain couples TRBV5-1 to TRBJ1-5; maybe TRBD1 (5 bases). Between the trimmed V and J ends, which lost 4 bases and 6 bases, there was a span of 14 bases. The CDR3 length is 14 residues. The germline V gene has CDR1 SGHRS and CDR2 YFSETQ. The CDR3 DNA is TGCGCCAGCAGCCGGGAGAGGGGCGGTCAGCCCCAGCATTTT. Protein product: CASSRERGGQPQHF.

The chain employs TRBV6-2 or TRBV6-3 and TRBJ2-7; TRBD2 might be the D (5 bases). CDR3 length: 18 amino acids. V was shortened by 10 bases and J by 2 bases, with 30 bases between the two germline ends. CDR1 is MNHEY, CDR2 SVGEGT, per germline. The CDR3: CATIPGPSFSAGAYEQYF. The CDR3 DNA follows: TGTGCCACCATCCCCGGTCCTAGCTTCAGTGCTGGAGCCTACGAGCAGTACTTC.

CDR3 amino acids: CSAFPQSTDTQYF. The CDR3 region has the DNA TGCAGTGCTTTTCCCCAGAGCACAGATACGCAGTATTTT. The V gene is TRBV20-1, the J gene TRBJ2-3; D not resolved. Trimming took off 5 bases at V and 0 bases at J, with 9 bases between the two ends. The CDR3 consists of 13 residues. Germline V lookup: CDR1 DFQATT, CDR2 SNEGSKA (reference sequence).

CDR3 protein: CASSLGLGAYNEQFF. The CDR3 DNA reads as TGTGCCAGCAGCCTGGGACTAGGTGCCTACAATGAGCAGTTCTTC. The rearrangement uses TRBV11-2 and TRBJ2-1; 8 nucleotides line up with TRBD2. Looked up from germline, CDR1 is SGHAT and CDR2 is FQNNGV. The CDR3 consists of 15 residues. The junction had 5 bases not matched to a gene; V was cut back by 5 bases and J by 2 bases.

The CDR3 region has the DNA TGTGCCAGTAGTACAACAAGCTCCTACAATGAGCAGTTCTTC. Translation: CASSTTSSYNEQFF. The gene calls are TRBV19 and TRBJ2-1; no definite D call. The germline V gene encodes CDR1 LNHDA and CDR2 SQIVND (reference sequence). V dropped 4 bases and J dropped 0 bases, with 7 bases sitting between them. This CDR3 has 14 amino acids.